This T cell receptor (beta chain) was documented in a study of post-analysis software for immune sequencing data. Study-level results: Controls significantly exceeded multiple sclerosis patients in normalized Chao1 diversity. Patients used a handful of TRBV segments, including TRBV5-6, TRBV5-1 and TRBV20-1, more often than controls.

This clonotype was seen more than once but under ten times. Its cognate antigen is unknown. The TCR beta cDNA libraries contained unique molecular identifiers. The authors obtained roughly 0.5 million cDNA molecules from approximately 1 to 10 million T cells. A single record per CDR3 protein comes from TCRdb applying MiXCR to the PCR reads. The repertoire holds around 770,000 distinct CDR3 sequences, with roughly 50% as singletons. Germline lookup yields CDR1 ENHRY and CDR2 SYGVKD. With V trimmed by 6 bases and J by 6 bases, 10 bases remained unmatched. The CDR3 has 15 residues. Source material: blood. This TCR came from a girl aged 5-17 years with multiple sclerosis. The chain recombines TRBV10-3 with TRBJ2-1; 8 positions agree with TRBD2. The CDR3 here is CAIRLGLGPGNEQFF. The CDR3 nucleotides read TGTGCCATCAGACTGGGACTAGGGCCCGGCAATGAGCAGTTCTTC.